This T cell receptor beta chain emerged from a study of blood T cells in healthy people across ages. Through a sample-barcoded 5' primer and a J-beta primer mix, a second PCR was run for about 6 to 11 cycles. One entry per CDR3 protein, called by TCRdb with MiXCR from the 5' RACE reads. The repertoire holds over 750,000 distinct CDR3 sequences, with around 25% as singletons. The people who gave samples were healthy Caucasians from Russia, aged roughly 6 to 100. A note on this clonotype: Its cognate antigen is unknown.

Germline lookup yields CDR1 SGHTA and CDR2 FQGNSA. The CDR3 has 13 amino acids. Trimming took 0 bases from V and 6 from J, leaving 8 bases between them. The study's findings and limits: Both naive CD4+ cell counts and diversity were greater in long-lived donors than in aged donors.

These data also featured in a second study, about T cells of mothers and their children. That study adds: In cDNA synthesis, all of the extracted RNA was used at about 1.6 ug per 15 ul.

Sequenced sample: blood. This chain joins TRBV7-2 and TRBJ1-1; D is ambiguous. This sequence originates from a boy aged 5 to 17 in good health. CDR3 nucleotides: TGTGCCAGCAGCTTAGCGGGTGGGCCTGAAGCTTTCTTT. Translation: CASSLAGGPEAFF.